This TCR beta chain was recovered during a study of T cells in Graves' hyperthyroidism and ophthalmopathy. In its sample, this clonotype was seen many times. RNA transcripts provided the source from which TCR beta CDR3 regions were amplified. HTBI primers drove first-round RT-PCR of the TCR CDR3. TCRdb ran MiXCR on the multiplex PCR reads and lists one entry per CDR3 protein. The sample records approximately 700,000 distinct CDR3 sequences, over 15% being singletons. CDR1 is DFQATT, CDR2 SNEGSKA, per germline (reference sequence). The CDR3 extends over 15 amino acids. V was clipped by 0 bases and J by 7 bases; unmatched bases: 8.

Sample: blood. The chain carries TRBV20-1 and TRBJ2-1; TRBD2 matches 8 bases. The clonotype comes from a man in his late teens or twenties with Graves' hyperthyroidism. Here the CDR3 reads CSARDMGLGDNEQFF. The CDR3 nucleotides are TGCAGTGCTAGAGATATGGGACTAGGTGATAATGAGCAGTTCTTC.